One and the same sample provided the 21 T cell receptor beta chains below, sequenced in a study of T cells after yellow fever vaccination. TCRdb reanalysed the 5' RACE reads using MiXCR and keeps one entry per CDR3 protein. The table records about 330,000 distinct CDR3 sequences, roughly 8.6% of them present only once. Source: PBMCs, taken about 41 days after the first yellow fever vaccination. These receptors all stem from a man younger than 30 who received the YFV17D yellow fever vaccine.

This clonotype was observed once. CDR3 bases: TGCAGCGTTGATCCTAGCGGGGGGCCCGTGGCGCAGTATTTT. This gives the protein CSVDPSGGPVAQYF. The rearrangement uses TRBV29-1 and TRBJ2-3; 11 bases line up with TRBD2. CDR3 size: 14 residues. Germline CDR1 reads SQVTM; CDR2 reads ANQGSEA. V trimming: 3 bases; J trimming: 10 bases; junction bases outside the gene matches: 9.

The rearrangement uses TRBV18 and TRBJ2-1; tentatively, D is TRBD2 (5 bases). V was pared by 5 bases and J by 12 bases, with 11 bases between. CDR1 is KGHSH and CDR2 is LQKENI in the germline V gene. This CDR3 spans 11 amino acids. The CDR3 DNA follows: TGTGCCAGCTCAACGGAGGTAGGGCAGTTCTTC. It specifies CASSTEVGQFF. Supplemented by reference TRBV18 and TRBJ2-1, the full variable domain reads NAGVMQNPRHLVRRRGQEARLRCSPMKGHSHVYWYRQLPEEGLKFMVYLQKENIIDESGMPKERFSAEFPKEGPSILRIQQVVRGDSAAYFCASSTEVGQFFGPGTRLTVL.

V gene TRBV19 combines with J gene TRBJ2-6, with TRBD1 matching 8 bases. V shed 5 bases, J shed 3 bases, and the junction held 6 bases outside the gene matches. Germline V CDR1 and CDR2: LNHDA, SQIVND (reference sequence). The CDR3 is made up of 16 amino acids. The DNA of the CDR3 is TGTGCCAGTAGTCGTCAGGGGGCCGGTGGGGCCAACGTCCTGACTTTC. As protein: CASSRQGAGGANVLTF.

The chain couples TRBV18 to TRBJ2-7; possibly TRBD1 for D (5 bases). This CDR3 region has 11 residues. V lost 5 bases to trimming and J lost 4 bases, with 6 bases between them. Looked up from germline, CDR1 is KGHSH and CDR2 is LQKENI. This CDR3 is CASSKGYEQYV. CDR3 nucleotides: TGTGCCAGCTCAAAGGGGTACGAGCAGTACGTC.

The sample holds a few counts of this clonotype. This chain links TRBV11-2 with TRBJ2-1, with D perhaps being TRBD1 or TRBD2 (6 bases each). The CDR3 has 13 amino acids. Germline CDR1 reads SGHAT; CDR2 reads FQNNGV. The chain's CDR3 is CAAGGEGYNEQFF. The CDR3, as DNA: TGTGCGGCCGGGGGCGAGGGTTACAATGAGCAGTTCTTC.

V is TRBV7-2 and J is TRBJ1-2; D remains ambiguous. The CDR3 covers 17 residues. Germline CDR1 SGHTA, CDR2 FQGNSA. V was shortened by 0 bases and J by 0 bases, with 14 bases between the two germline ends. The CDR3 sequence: CASSLALIPASNYGYTF. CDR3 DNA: TGTGCCAGCAGCTTAGCTTTGATTCCCGCTTCTAACTATGGCTACACCTTC.

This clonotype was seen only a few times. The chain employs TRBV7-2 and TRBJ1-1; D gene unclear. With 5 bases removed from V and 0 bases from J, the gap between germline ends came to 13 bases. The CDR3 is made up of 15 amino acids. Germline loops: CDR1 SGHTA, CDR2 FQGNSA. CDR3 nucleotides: TGTGCCAGCAGCGTCCAAGCGAGTTTGAACACTGAAGCTTTCTTT. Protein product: CASSVQASLNTEAFF.

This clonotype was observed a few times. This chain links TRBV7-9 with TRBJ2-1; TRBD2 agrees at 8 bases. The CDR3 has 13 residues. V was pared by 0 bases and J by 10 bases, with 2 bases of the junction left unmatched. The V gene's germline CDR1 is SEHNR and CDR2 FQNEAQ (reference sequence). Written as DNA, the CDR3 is TGTGCCAGCAGCTTAGCCTCTAGCGGGGAGCAGTTCTTC. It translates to CASSLASSGEQFF.

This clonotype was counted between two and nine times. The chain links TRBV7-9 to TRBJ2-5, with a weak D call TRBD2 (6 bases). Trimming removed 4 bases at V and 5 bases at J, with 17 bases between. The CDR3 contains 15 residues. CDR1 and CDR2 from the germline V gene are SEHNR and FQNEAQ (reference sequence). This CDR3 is CASSYGPSAGETQYF. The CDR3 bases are TGTGCCAGCAGCTACGGACCTAGTGCGGGGGAGACCCAGTACTTC.

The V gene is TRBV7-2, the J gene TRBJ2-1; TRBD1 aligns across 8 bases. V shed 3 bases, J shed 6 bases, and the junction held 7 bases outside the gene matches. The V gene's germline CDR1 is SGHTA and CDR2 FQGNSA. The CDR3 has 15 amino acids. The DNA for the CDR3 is TGTGCCAGCAGCTTCCGGGACAGGACTCGCAATGAGCAGTTCTTC. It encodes CASSFRDRTRNEQFF.

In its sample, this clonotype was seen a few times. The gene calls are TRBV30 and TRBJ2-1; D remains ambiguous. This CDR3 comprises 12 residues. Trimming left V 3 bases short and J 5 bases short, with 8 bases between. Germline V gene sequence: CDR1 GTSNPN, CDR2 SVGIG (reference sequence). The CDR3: CAWSRPDNEQFF. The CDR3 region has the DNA TGTGCCTGGAGCCGGCCGGACAATGAGCAGTTCTTC. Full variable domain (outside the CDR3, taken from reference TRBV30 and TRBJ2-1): SQTIHQWPATLVQPVGSPLSLECTVEGTSNPNLYWYRQAAGRGLQLLFYSVGIGQISSEVPQNLSASRPQDRQFILSSKKLLLSDSGFYLCAWSRPDNEQFFGPGTRLTVL.

The CDR3 loop is CASSVRLLYEQYV. CDR3 bases: TGTGCCAGCAGCGTTCGGTTGCTCTACGAGCAGTACGTC. The V and J genes are TRBV21-1 and TRBJ2-7. TRBV21-1 is marked as a pseudogene. This CDR3 contains 13 residues.

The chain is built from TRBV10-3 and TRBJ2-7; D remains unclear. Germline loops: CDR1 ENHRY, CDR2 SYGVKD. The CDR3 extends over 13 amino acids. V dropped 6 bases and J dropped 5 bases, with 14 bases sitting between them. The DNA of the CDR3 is TGTGCCATCAGCCGGGCAAAACTCGACGAGCAGTACGTC. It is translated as CAISRAKLDEQYV.

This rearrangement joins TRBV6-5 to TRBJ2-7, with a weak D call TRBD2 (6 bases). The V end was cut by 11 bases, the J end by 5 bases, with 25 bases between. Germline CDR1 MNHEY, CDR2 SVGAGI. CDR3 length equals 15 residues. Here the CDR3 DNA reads TGTGCCGGAACCATACCCGGGGGAACCTCGAACGAGCAGTACGTC. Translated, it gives CAGTIPGGTSNEQYV.

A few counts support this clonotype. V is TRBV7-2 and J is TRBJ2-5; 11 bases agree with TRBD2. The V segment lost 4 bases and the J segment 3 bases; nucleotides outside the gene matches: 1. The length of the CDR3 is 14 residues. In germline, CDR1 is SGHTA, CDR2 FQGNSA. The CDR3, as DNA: TGTGCCAGCAGCTCGGGACTAGCGGAAGAGACCCAGTACTTC. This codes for CASSSGLAEETQYF.

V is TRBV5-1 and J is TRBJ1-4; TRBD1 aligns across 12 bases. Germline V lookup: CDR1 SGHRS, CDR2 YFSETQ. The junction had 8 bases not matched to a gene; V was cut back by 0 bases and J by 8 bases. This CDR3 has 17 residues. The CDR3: CASSLAYGGTGGEKLFF. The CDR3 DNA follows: TGCGCCAGCAGCTTGGCCTATGGTGGGACAGGGGGCGAAAAACTGTTTTTT.

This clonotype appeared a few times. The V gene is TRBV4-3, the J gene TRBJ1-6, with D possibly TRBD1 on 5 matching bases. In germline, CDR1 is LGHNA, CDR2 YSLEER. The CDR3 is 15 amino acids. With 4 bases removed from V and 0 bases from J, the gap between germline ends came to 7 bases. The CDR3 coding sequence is TGCGCCAGCAGCCGGAGGGGCTCCTATAATTCACCCCTCCACTTT. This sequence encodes CASSRRGSYNSPLHF.

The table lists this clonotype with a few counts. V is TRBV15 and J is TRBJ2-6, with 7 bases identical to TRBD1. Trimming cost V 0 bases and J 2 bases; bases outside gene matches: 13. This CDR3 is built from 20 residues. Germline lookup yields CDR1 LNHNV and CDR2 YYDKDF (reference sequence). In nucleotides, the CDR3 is TGTGCCACCAGCAGAGATGTAGCCCGGACAGGAAAAGCTGGGGCCAACGTCCTGACTTTC. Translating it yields CATSRDVARTGKAGANVLTF.

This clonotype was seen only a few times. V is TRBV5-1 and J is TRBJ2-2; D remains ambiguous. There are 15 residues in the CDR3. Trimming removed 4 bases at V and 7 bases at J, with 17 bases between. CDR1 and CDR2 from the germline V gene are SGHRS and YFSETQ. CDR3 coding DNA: TGCGCCAGCAGCGCCCGACCCCAAGAGGACGGGGAGCTGTTTTTT. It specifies CASSARPQEDGELFF. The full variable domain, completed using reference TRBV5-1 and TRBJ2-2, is KAGVTQTPRYLIKTRGQQVTLSCSPISGHRSVSWYQQTPGQGLQFLFEYFSETQRNKGNFPGRFSGRQFSNSRSEMNVSTLELGDSALYLCASSARPQEDGELFFGEGSRLTVL.

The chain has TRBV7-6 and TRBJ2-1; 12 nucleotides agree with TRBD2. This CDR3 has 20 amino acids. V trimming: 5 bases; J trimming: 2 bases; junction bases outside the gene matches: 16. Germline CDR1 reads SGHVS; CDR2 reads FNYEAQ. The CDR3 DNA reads TGTGCCAGCAGCGTTACACCGGGACTAGCGGGCCAAATCCCCTACAATGAGCAGTTCTTC. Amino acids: CASSVTPGLAGQIPYNEQFF. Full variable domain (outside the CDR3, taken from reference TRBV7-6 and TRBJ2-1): GAGVSQSPRYKVTKRGQDVALRCDPISGHVSLYWYRQALGQGPEFLTYFNYEAQQDKSGLPNDRFSAERPEGSISTLTIQRTEQRDSAMYRCASSVTPGLAGQIPYNEQFFGPGTRLTVL.

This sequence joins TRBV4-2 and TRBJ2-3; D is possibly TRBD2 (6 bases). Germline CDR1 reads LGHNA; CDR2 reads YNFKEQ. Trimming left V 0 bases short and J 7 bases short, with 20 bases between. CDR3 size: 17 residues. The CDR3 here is CASSQDPTTGVTNTQYF. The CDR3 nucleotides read TGTGCCAGCAGCCAAGATCCTACCACGGGGGTCACGAATACGCAGTATTTT.